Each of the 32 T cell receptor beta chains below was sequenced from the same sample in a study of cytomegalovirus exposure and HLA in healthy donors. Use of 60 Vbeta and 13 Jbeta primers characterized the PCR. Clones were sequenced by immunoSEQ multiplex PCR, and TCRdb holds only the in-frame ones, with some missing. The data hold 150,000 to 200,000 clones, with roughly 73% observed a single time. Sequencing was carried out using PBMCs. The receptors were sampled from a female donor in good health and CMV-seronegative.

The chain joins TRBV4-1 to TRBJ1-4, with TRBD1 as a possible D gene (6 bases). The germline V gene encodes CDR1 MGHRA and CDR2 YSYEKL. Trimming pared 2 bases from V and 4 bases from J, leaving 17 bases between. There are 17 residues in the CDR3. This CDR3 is CASSQPLGSGDNEKLFF. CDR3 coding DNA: TGCGCCAGCAGCCAACCACTGGGGTCAGGGGATAATGAAAAACTGTTTTTT.

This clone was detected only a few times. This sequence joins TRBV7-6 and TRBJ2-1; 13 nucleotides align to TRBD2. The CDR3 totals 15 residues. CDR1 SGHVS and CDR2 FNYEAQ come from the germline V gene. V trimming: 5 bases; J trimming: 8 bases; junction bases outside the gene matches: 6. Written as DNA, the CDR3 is TGTGCCAGCAGCCCTCGGACTAGCGGGGGTGATGAGCAGTTCTTC. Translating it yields CASSPRTSGGDEQFF. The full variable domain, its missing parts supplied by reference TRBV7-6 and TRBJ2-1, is GAGVSQSPRYKVTKRGQDVALRCDPISGHVSLYWYRQALGQGPEFLTYFNYEAQQDKSGLPNDRFSAERPEGSISTLTIQRTEQRDSAMYRCASSPRTSGGDEQFFGPGTRLTVL.

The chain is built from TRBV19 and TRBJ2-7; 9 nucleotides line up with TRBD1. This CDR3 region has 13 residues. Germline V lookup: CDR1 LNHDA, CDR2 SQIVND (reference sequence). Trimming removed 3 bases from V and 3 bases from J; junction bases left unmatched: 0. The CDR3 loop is CASSMGQGYEQYF. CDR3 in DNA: TGTGCCAGTAGTATGGGACAGGGCTACGAGCAGTACTTC.

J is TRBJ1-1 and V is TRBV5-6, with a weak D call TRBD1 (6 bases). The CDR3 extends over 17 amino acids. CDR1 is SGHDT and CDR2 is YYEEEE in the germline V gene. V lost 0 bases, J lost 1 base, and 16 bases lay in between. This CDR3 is CASSLGLMGARNTEAFF. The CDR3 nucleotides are TGTGCCAGCAGCTTGGGACTAATGGGGGCTCGGAACACTGAAGCTTTCTTT. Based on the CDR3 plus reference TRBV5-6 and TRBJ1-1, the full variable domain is DAGVTQSPTHLIKTRGQQVTLRCSPKSGHDTVSWYQQALGQGPQFIFQYYEEEERQRGNFPDRFSGHQFPNYSSELNVNALLLGDSALYLCASSLGLMGARNTEAFFGQGTRLTVV.

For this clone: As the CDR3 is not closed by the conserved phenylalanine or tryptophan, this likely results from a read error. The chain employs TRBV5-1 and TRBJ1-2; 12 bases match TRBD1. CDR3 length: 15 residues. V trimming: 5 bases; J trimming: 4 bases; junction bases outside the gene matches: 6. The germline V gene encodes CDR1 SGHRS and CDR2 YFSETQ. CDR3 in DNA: TGCGCCAGCAGTTATGGGACAGGGGGCAGCTATGGCTACACCCTC. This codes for CASSYGTGGSYGYTL.

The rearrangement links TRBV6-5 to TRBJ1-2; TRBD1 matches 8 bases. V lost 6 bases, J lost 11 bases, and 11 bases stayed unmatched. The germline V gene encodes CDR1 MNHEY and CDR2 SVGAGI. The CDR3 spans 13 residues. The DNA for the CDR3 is TGTGCCAGCAGGCGGACAGGGTCAAAGGGATACACCTTC. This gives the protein CASRRTGSKGYTF.

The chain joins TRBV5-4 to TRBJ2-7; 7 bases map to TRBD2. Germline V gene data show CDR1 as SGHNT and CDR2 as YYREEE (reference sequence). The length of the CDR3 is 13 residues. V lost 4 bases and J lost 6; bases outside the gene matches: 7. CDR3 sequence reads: CASSGREGLEQYF. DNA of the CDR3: TGTGCCAGCAGCGGAAGGGAGGGACTCGAGCAGTACTTC.

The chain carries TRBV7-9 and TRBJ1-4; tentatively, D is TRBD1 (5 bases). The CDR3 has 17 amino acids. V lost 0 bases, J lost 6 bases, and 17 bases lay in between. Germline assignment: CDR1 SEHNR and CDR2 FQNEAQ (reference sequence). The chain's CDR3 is CASSLAPGSGLDEKLFF. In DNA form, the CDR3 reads TGTGCCAGCAGCTTAGCCCCTGGGTCAGGGCTAGATGAAAAACTGTTTTTT. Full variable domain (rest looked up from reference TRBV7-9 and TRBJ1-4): DTGVSQNPRHKITKRGQNVTFRCDPISEHNRLYWYRQTLGQGPEFLTYFQNEAQLEKSRLLSDRFSAERPKGSFSTLEIQRTEQGDSAMYLCASSLAPGSGLDEKLFFGSGTQLSVL.

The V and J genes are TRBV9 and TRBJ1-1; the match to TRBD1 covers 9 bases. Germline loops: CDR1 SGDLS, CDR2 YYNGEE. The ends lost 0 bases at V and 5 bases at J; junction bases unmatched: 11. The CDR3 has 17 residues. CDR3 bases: TGTGCCAGCAGCGTAGCTACCACAGGGGGCAGGGATACTGAAGCTTTCTTT. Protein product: CASSVATTGGRDTEAFF.

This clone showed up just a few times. The CDR3 here is CAISESNLLGQGGEKLFF. CDR3 bases: TGTGCCATCAGTGAGTCGAATCTTTTAGGGCAGGGCGGTGAAAAACTGTTTTTT. The V gene is TRBV10-3, the J gene TRBJ1-4; D may be TRBD1 (5 bases). V was cut by 0 bases and J by 7 bases, with 21 bases left in between. The germline V gene has CDR1 ENHRY and CDR2 SYGVKD. CDR3 length: 18 amino acids.

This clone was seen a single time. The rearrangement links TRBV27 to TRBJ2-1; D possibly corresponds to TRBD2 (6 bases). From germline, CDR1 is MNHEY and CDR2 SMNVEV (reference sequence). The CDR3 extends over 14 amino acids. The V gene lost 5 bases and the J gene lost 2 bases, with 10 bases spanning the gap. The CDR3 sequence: CASSHGSPYNEQFF. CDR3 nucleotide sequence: TGTGCCAGCAGTCACGGGAGTCCCTACAATGAGCAGTTCTTC.

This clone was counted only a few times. The CDR3 spells CASSAAQGYEQYF. CDR3 in DNA: TGTGCCAGCAGCGCCGCCCAGGGGTACGAGCAGTACTTC. The gene calls are TRBV5-4 and TRBJ2-7, with TRBD1 as a possible D gene (6 bases). This CDR3 comprises 13 residues. Germline loops: CDR1 SGHNT, CDR2 YYREEE (reference sequence). V gave up 4 bases and J gave up 4 bases, with 12 bases separating them. Supplemented by reference TRBV5-4 and TRBJ2-7, the full variable domain reads ETGVTQSPTHLIKTRGQQVTLRCSSQSGHNTVSWYQQALGQGPQFIFQYYREEENGRGNFPPRFSGLQFPNYSSELNVNALELDDSALYLCASSAAQGYEQYFGPGTRLTVT.

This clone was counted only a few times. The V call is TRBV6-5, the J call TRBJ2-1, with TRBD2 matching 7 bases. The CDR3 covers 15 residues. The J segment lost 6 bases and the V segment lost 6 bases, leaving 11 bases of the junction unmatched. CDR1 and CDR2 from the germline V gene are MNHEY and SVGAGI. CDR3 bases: TGTGCCAGCAGACCTGGGGGGGGATTGCTCAATGAGCAGTTCTTC. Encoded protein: CASRPGGGLLNEQFF.

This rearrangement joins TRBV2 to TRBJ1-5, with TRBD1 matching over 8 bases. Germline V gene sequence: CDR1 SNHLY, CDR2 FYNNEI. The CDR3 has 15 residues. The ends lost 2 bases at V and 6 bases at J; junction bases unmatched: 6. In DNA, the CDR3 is TGTGCCAGCAGTGAAACCGGACAGGGAGGTCAGCCCCAGCATTTT. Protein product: CASSETGQGGQPQHF.

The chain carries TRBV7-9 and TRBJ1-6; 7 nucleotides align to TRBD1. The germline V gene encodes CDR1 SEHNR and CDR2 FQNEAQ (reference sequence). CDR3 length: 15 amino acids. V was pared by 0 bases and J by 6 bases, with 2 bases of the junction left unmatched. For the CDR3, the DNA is TGTGCCAGCAGCTTAGCACAGGGGAGTAATTCACCCCTCCACTTT. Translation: CASSLAQGSNSPLHF.

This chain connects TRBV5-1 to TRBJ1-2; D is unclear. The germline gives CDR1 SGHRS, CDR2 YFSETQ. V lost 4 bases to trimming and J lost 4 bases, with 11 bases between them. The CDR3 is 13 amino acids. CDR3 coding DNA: TGCGCCAGCAGCCCGGACTACCGCTATGGCTACACCTTC. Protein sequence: CASSPDYRYGYTF.

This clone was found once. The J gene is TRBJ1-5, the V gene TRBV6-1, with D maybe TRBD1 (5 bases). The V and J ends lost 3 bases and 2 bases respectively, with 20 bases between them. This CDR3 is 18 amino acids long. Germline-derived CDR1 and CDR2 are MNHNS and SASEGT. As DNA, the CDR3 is TGTGCCAGCAGTGACTGGGCAGGGAAGACGGGTGGCAATCAGCCCCAGCATTTT. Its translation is CASSDWAGKTGGNQPQHF.

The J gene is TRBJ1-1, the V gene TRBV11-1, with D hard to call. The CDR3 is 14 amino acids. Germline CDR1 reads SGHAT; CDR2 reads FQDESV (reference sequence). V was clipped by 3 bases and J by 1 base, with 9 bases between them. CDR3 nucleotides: TGTGCCAGCAGCTTTGAAGCGGAGAACACTGAAGCTTTCTTT. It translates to CASSFEAENTEAFF.

As DNA, the CDR3 is TGTGCCAGCAGTCCCGGGACTAGCGATTACAATGAGCAGTTCTTC. Its protein product is CASSPGTSDYNEQFF. The chain carries TRBV2 and TRBJ2-1; TRBD2 agrees at 10 bases. Germline lookup yields CDR1 SNHLY and CDR2 FYNNEI. Trimming cost V 5 bases and J 4 bases; bases outside gene matches: 5. This CDR3 has 15 residues.

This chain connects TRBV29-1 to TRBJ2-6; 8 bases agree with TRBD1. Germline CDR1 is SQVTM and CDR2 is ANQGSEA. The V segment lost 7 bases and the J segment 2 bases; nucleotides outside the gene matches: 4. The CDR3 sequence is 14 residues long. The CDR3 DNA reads TGCAGCGCTCAGGGGGCGACTGGGGCCAACGTCCTGACTTTC. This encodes CSAQGATGANVLTF. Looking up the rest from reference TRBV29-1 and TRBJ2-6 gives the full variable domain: SAVISQKPSRDICQRGTSLTIQCQVDSQVTMMFWYRQQPGQSLTLIATANQGSEATYESGFVIDKFPISRPNLTFSTLTVSNMSPEDSSIYLCSAQGATGANVLTFGAGSRLTVL.

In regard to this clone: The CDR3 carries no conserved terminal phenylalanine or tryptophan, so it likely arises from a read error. In DNA, the CDR3 is TGTGCCAGCAGTTTTGTCCAGGCCACTGAAGCTTTCCTT. Encoded protein: CASSFVQATEAFL. The gene calls are TRBV28 and TRBJ1-1; D remains ambiguous. Germline lookup yields CDR1 MDHEN and CDR2 SYDVKM. CDR3 size: 13 residues. V was clipped by 3 bases and J by 4 bases, with 9 bases between them.

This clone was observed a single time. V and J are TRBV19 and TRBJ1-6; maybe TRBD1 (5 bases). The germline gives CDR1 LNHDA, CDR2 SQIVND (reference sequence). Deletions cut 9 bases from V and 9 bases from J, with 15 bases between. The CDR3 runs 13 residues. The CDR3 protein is CASAPGNGSPLHF. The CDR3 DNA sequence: TGTGCCAGCGCTCCAGGGAATGGTTCACCCCTCCACTTT.

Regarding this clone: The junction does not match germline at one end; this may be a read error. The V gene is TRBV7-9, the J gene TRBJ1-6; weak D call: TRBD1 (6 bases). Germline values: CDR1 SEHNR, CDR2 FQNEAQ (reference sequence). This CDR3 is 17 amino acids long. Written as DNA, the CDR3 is TGTTCCAGCAGCTTAGTCAGGGGTTCGGACTATAATTCACCCCTCCACTTT. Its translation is CSSSLVRGSDYNSPLHF.

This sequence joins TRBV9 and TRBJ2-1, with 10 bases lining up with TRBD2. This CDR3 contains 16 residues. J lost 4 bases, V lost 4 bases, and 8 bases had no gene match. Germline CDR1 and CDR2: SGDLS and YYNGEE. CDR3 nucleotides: TGTGCCAGCAGCCCTCTAGCGGGGGACCATTACAATGAGCAGTTCTTC. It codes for CASSPLAGDHYNEQFF.

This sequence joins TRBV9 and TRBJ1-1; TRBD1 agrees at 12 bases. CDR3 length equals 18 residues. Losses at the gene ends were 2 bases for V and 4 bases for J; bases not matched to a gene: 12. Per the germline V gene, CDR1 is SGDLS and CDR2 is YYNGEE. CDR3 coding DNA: TGTGCCAGCAGCGTTAAGGGACAGGGGGCGCCGGTTGGCACTGAAGCTTTCTTT. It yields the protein CASSVKGQGAPVGTEAFF.

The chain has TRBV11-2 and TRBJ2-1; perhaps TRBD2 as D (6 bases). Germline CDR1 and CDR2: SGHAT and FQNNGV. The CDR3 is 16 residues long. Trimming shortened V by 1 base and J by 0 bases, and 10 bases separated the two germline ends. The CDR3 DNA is TGTGCCAGCAGCTTAGGGGCGGGGAGCTCCTACAATGAGCAGTTCTTC. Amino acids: CASSLGAGSSYNEQFF.

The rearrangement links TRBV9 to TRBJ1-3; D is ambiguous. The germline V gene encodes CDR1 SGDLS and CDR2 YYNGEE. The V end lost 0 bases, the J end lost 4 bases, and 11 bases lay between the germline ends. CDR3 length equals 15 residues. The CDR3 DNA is TGTGCCAGCAGCGTAGGAGGAGGTTCGGGAAACACCATATATTTT. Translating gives CASSVGGGSGNTIYF.

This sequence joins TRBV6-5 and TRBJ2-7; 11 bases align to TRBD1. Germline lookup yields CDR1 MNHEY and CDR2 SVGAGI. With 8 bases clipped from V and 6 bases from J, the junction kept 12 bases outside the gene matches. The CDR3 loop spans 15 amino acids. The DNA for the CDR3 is TGTGCCAGCCACAACACCGGACAGGGGGCGGGCGAGCAGTACTTC. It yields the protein CASHNTGQGAGEQYF.

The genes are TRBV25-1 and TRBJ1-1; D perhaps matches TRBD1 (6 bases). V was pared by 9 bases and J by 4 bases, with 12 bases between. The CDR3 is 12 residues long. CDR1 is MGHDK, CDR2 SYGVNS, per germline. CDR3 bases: TGTGCCAGTGAGGGAGGGGGCACTGAAGCTTTCTTT. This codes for CASEGGGTEAFF.

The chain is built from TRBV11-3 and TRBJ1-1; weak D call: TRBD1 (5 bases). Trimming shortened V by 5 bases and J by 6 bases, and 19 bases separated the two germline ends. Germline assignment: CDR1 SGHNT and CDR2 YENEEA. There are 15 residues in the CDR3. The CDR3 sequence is CASSASGTQDSEAFF. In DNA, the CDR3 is TGTGCCAGCAGCGCCTCCGGGACTCAAGACTCTGAAGCTTTCTTT.

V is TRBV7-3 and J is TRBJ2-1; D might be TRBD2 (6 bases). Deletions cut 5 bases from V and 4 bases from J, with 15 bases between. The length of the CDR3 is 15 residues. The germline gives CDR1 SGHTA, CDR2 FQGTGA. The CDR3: CASSKEGGLYNEQFF. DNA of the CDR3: TGTGCCAGCAGCAAAGAAGGCGGACTATACAATGAGCAGTTCTTC.

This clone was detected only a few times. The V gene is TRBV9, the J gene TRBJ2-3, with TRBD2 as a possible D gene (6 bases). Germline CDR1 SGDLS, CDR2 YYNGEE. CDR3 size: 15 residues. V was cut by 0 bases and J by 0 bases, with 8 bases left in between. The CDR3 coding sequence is TGTGCCAGCAGCGTAGAGAGCGGGAGCACAGATACGCAGTATTTT. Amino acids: CASSVESGSTDTQYF.